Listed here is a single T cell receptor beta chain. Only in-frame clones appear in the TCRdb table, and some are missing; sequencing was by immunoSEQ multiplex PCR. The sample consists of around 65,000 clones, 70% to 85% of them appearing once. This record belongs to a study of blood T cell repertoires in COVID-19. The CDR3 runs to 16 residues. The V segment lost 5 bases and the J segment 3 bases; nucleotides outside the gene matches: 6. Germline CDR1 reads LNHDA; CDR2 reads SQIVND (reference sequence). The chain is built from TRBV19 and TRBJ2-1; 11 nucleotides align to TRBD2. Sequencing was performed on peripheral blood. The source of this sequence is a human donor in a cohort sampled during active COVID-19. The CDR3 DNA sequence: TGTGCCAGTAGTGTTAGACTAGCGGGGAGCTACAATGAGCAGTTCTTC. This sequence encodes CASSVRLAGSYNEQFF.